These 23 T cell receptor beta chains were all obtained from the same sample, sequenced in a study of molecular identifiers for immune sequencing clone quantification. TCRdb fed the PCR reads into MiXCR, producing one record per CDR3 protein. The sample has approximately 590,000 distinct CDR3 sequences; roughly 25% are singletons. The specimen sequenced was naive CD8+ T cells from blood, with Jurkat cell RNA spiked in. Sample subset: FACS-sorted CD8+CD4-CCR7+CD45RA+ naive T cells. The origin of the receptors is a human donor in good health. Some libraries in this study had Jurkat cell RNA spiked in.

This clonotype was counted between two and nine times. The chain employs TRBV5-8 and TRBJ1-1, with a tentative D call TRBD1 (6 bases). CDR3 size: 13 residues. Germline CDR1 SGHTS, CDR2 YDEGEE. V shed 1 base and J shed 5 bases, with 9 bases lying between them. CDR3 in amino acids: CASSLNRETEAFF. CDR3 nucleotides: TGTGCCAGCAGCTTGAACAGGGAGACTGAAGCTTTCTTT.

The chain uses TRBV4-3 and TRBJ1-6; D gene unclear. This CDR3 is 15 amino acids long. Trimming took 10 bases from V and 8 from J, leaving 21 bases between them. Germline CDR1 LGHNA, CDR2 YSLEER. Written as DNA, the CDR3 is TGCGCCACCAGACAAACCGAAATAGAGGATTCACCCCTCCACTTT. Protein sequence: CATRQTEIEDSPLHF.

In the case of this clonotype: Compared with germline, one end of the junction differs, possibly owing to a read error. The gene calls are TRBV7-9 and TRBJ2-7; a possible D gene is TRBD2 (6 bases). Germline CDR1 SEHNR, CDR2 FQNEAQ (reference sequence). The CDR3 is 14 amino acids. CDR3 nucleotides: TGTGCCGGCAGCTTAGCTCATAGCGGCTACGAGCAGTACTTC. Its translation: CAGSLAHSGYEQYF.

CDR3 bases: TGTGCCACCAGCAGAGAGAATAGCAACAGGGCGGGCATGGACAATGAGCAGTTCTTC. It specifies CATSRENSNRAGMDNEQFF. The chain uses TRBV15 and TRBJ2-1; weak D call: TRBD1 (6 bases). The CDR3 is 19 amino acids. V gave up 0 bases and J gave up 5 bases, with 23 bases separating them. Germline assignment: CDR1 LNHNV and CDR2 YYDKDF (reference sequence).

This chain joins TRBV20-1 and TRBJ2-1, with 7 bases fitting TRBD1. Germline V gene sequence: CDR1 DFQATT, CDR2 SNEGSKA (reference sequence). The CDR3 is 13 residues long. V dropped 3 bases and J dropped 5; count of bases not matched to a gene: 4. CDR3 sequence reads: CSASVGQHNEQFF. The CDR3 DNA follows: TGCAGTGCTAGCGTGGGACAGCACAATGAGCAGTTCTTC.

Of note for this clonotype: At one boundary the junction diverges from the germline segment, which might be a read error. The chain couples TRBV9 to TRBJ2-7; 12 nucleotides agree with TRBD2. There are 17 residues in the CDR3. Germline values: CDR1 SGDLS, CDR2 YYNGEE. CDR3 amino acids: CVSSVEPSGRAYYEQYF. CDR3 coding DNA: TGTGTCAGCAGCGTAGAACCTAGCGGGAGGGCCTACTACGAGCAGTACTTC.

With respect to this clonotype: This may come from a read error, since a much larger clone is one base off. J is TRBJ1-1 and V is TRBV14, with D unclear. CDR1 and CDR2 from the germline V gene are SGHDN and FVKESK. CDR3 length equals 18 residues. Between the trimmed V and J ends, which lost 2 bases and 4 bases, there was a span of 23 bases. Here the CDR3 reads CASSQWSVAASRITEAFF. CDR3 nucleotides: TGTGCCAGCAGCCAATGGTCGGTTGCAGCGTCAAGGATCACTGAAGCTTTCTTT.

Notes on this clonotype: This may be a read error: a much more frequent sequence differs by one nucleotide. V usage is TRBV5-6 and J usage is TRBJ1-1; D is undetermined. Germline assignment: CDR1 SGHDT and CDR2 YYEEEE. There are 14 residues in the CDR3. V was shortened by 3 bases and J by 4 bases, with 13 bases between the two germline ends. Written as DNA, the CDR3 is TGTGCCAGCAGCTATCGCCGAACCTGCACTGAAGCTTTCTTT. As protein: CASSYRRTCTEAFF.

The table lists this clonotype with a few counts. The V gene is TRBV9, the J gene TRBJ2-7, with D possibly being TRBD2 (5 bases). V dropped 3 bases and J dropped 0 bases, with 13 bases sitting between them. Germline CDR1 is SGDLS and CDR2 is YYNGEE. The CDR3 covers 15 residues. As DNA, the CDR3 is TGTGCCAGCAGCGAGGGAGCCTTACCCTCCTACGAGCAGTACTTC. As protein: CASSEGALPSYEQYF.

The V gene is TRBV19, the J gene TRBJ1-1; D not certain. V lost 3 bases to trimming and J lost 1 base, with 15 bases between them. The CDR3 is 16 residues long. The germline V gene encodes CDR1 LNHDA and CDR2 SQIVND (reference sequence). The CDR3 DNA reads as TGTGCCAGTAGTATGGACTCAGACGGACCGAACACTGAAGCTTTCTTT. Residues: CASSMDSDGPNTEAFF. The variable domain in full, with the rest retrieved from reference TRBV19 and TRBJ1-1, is DGGITQSPKYLFRKEGQNVTLSCEQNLNHDAMYWYRQDPGQGLRLIYYSQIVNDFQKGDIAEGYSVSREKKESFPLTVTSAQKNPTAFYLCASSMDSDGPNTEAFFGQGTRLTVV.

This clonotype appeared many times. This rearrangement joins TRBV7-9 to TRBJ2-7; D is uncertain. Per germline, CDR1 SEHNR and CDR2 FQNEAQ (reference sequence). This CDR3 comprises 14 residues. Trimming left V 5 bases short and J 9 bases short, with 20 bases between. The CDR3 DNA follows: TGTGCCAGCAGCCAAACTCAGGACCCCTCGGGGCAGTACTTC. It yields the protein CASSQTQDPSGQYF.

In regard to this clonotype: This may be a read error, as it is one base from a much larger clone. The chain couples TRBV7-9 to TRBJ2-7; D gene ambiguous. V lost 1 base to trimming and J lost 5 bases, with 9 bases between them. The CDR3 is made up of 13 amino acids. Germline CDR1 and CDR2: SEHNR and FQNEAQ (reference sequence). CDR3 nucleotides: TGTGCCAGCAGCTTAGACGGACCGGACGAGCAGTACTTC. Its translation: CASSLDGPDEQYF.

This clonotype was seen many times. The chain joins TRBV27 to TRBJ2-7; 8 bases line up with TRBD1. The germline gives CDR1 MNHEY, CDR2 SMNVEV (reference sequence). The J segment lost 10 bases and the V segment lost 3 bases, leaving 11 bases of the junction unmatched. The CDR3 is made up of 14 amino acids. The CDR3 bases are TGTGCCAGCAGTTTTCAGGGGGCGCAGGTGGATCAGTACTTC. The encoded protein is CASSFQGAQVDQYF.

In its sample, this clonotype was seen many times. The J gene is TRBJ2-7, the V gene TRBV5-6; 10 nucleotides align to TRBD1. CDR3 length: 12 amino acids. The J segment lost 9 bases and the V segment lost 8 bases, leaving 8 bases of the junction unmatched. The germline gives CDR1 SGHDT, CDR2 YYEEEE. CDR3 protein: CASSGQGVLQYF. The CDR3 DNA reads TGTGCCAGTTCAGGACAGGGGGTGCTGCAGTACTTC.

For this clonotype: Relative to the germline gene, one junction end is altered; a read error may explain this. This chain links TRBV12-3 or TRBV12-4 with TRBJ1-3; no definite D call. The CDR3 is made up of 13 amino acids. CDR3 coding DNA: TGTGCCGGCAGTTCCCCCCGGGGAAACACCATATATTTT. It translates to CAGSSPRGNTIYF.

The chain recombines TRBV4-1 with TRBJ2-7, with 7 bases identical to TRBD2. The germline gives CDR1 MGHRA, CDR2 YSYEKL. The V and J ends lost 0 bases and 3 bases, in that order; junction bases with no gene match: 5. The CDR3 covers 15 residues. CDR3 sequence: CASSQEGGSYYEQYF. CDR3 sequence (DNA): TGCGCCAGCAGCCAAGAAGGCGGGAGTTACTACGAGCAGTACTTC.

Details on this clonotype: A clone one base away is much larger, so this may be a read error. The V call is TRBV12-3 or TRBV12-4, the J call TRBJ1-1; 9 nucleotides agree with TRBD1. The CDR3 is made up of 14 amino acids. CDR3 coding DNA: TGTGCCAGCAGCACAGGGGGCTCGAACACTGGAGCTTTCTTT. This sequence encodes CASSTGGSNTGAFF.

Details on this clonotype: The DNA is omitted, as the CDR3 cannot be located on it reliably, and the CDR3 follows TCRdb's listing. CDR3 region: CASSFGTGSYEQNF. V and J are TRBV5-6 and TRBJ2-7; TRBD1 is the table's D call, not checked against the DNA. CDR1 is SGHDT, CDR2 YYEEEE, per germline. The CDR3 length is 14 residues, termini included.

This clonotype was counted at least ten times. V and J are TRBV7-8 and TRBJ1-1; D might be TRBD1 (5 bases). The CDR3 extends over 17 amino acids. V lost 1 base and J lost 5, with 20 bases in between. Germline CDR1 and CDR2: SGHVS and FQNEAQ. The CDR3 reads CASSLGWRGKYLTEAFF. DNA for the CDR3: TGTGCCAGCAGCTTAGGGTGGCGGGGGAAATATCTGACTGAAGCTTTCTTT.

In nucleotides, the CDR3 is TGCGCCAGCTGCCTCCTGGGGTTGCACACTGAAGCTTTCTTT. It translates to CASCLLGLHTEAFF. The chain is built from TRBV4-3 and TRBJ1-1; D call uncertain. The ends were cut back, 8 bases at V and 3 bases at J, with 16 bases in the middle. CDR3 length equals 14 residues. Germline V lookup: CDR1 LGHNA, CDR2 YSLEER.

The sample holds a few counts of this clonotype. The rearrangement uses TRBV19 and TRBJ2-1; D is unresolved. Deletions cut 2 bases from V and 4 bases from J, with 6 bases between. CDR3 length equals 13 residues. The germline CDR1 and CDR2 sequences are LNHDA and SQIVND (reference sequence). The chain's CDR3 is CASSISEYNEQFF. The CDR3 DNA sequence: TGTGCCAGTAGTATATCAGAATACAATGAGCAGTTCTTC. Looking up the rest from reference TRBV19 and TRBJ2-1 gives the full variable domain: DGGITQSPKYLFRKEGQNVTLSCEQNLNHDAMYWYRQDPGQGLRLIYYSQIVNDFQKGDIAEGYSVSREKKESFPLTVTSAQKNPTAFYLCASSISEYNEQFFGPGTRLTVL.

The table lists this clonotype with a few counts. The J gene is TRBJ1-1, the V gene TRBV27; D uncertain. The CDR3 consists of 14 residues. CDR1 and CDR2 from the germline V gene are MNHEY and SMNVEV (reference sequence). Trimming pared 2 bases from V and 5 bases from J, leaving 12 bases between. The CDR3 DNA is TGTGCCAGCAGTTTACACGGAGGGAGGACTGAAGCTTTCTTT. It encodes CASSLHGGRTEAFF.

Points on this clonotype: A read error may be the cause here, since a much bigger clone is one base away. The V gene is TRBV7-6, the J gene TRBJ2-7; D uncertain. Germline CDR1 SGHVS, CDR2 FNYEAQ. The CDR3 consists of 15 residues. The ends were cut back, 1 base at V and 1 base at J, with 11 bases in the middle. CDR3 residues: CASSLVPGTSYEQYF. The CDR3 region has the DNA TGTGCCAGCAGCTTAGTGCCCGGCACGTCCTACGAGCAGTACTTC.